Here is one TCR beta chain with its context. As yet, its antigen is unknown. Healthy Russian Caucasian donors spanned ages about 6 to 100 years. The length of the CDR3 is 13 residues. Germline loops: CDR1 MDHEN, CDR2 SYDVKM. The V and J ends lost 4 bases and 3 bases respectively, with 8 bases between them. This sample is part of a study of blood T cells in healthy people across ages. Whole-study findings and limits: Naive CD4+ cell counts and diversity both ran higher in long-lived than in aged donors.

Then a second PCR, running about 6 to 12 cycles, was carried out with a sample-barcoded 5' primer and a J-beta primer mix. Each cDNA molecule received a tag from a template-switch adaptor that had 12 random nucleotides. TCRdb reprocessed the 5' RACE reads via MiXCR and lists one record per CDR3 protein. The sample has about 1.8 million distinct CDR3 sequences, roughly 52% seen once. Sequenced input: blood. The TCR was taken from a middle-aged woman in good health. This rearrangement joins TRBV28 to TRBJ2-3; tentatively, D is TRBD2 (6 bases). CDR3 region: CASSWAGTDTQYF. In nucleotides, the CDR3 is TGTGCCAGCAGTTGGGCGGGGACAGATACGCAGTATTTT.